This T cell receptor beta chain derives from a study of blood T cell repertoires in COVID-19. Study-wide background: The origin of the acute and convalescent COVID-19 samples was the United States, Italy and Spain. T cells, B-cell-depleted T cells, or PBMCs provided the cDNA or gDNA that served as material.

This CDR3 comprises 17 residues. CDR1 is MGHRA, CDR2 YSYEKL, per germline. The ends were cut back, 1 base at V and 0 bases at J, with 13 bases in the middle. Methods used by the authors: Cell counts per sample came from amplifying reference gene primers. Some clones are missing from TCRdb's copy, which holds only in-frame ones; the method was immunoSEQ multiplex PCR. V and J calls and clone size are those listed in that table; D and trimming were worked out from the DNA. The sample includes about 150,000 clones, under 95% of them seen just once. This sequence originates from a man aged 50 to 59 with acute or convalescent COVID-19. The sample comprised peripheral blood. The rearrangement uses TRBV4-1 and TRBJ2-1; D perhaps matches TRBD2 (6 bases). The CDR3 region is CASSQASGWSSYNEQFF. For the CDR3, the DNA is TGCGCCAGCAGCCAAGCAAGCGGGTGGAGCTCCTACAATGAGCAGTTCTTC.